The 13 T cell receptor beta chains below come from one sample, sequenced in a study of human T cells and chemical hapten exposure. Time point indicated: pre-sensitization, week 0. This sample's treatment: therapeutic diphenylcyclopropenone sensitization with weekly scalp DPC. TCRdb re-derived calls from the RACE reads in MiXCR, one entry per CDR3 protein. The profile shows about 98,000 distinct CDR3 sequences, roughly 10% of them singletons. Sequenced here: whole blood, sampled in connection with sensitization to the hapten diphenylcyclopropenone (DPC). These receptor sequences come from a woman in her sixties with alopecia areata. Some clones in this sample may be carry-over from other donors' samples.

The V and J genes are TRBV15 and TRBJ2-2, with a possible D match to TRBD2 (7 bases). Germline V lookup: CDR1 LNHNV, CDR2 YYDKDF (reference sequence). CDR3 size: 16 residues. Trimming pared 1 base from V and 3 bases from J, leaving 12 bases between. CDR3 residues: CATSRVGGGYTGELFF. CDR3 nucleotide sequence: TGTGCCACCAGCAGAGTTGGCGGGGGCTACACCGGGGAGCTGTTTTTT.

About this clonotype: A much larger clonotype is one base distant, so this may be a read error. CDR3 residues: CASSLLRRGYSYNEQFF. The CDR3 bases are TGTGCCAGCAGCCTTCTGAGGCGGGGGTACTCCTACAATGAGCAGTTCTTC. The rearrangement links TRBV7-8 to TRBJ2-1, with 7 nucleotides matching TRBD2. This CDR3 has 17 residues. J lost 0 bases, V lost 5 bases, and 10 bases had no gene match. In germline, CDR1 is SGHVS, CDR2 FQNEAQ.

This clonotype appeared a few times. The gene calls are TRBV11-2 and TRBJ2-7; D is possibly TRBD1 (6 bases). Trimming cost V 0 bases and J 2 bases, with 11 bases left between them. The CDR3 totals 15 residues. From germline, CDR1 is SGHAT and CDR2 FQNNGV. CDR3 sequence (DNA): TGTGCCAGCAGCTTAGATGACAGGCTCGCCTACGAGCAGTACTTC. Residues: CASSLDDRLAYEQYF.

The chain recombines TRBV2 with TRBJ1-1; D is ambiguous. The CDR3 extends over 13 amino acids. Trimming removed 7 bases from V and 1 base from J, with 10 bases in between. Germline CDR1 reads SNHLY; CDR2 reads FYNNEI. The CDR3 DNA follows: TGTGCCAGCATCTGGCTGGAGAACACTGAAGCTTTCTTT. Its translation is CASIWLENTEAFF.

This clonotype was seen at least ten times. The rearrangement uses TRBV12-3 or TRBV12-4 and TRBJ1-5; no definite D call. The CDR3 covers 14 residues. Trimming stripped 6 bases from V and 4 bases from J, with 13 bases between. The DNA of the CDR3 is TGTGCCAGCAGCGCCGAAGGGAGGAATCAGCCCCAGCATTTT. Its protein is CASSAEGRNQPQHF.

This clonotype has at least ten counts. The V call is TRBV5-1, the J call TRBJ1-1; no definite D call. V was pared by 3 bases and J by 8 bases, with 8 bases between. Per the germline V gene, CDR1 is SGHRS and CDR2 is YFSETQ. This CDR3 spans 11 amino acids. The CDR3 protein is CASSSTSEAFF. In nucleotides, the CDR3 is TGCGCCAGCAGCTCGACATCCGAAGCTTTCTTT.

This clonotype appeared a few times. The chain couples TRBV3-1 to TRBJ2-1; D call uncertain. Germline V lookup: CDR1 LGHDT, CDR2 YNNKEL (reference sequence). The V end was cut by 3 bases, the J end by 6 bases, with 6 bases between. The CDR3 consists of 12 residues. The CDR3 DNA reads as TGTGCCAGCAGCCAGGTCGCCAATGAGCAGTTCTTC. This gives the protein CASSQVANEQFF.

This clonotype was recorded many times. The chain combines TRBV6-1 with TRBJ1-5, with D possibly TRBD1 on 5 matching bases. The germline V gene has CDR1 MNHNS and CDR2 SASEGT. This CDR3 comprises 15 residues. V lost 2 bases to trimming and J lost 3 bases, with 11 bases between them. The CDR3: CASSEPGSDNQPQHF. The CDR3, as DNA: TGTGCCAGCAGTGAACCAGGGTCCGACAATCAGCCCCAGCATTTT.

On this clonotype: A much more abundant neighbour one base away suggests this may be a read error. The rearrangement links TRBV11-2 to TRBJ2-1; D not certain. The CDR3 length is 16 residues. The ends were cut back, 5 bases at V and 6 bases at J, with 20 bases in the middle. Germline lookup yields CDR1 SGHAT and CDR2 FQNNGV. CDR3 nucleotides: TGTGCCAGCAGCCTTAGGGTGGGCCGATCTTTCAATGAGCAGTTCTTC. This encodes CASSLRVGRSFNEQFF.

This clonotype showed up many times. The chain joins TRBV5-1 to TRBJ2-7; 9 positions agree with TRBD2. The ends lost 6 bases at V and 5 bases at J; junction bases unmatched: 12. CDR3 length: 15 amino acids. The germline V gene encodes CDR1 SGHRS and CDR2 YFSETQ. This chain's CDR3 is CASIPSAGGPHEQYF. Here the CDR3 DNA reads TGCGCCAGCATACCTTCGGCGGGGGGGCCCCACGAGCAGTACTTC.

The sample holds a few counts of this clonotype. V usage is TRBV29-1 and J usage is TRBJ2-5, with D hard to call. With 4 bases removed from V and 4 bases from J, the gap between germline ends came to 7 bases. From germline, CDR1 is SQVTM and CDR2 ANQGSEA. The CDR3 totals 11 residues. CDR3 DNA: TGCAGCGTTGCGGTTGGAGAGACCCAGTACTTC. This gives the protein CSVAVGETQYF.

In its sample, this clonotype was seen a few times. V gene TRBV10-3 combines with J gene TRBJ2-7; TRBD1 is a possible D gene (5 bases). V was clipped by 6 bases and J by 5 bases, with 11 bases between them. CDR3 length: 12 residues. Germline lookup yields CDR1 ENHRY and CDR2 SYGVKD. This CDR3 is CAIRATGDEQYF. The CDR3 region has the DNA TGTGCCATCAGGGCAACAGGCGACGAGCAGTACTTC.

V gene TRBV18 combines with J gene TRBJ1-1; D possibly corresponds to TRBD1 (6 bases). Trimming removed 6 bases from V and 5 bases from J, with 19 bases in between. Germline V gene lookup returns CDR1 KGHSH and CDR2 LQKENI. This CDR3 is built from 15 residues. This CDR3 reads CASSPHRDGRTEAFF. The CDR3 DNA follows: TGTGCCAGCTCGCCCCACAGGGACGGGCGGACTGAAGCTTTCTTT.